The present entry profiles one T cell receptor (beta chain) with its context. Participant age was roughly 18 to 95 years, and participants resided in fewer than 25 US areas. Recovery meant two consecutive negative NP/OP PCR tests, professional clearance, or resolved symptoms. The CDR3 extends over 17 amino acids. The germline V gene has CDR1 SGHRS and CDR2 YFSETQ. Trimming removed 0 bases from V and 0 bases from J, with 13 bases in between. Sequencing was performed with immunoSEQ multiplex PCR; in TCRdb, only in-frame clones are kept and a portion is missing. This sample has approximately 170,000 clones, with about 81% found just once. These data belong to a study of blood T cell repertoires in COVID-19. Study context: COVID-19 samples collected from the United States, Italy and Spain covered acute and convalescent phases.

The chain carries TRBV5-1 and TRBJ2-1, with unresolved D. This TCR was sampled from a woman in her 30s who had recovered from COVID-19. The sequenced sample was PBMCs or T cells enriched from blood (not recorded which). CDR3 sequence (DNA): TGCGCCAGCAGCTTGGCTGGTGAGCCCTACTCCTACAATGAGCAGTTCTTC. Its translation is CASSLAGEPYSYNEQFF.